The next 17 T cell receptor beta chains were all read from a single sample in a study of radiotherapy plus CTLA-4 blockade in lung cancer. The data were produced by immunoSEQ multiplex PCR, yet TCRdb's version contains in-frame clones alone and is incomplete. This table holds about 88,000 clones, more than 70% found once. Specimen: peripheral blood, collected from a patient treated with radiotherapy plus ipilimumab. These receptors all come from a human donor with non-small cell lung cancer that progressed on radiotherapy plus ipilimumab.

The rearrangement uses TRBV25-1 and TRBJ2-3; D is possibly TRBD2 (6 bases). The germline CDR1 and CDR2 sequences are MGHDK and SYGVNS. The V and J ends lost 0 bases and 4 bases respectively, with 17 bases between them. The CDR3 consists of 17 residues. CDR3 nucleotide sequence: TGTGCCAGCAGTGAATACGGAGGGCAGGGCGCCTCAGATACGCAGTATTTT. Translating gives CASSEYGGQGASDTQYF.

The V gene is TRBV6-4, the J gene TRBJ1-1; D call uncertain. The CDR3 has 10 amino acids. With 10 bases removed from V and 8 bases from J, the gap between germline ends came to 11 bases. Germline V gives CDR1 MRHNA, CDR2 SNTAGT. CDR3 residues: CANLTQEAFF. The CDR3 DNA is TGTGCCAACCTTACCCAGGAAGCTTTCTTT.

The chain joins TRBV28 to TRBJ2-7; TRBD1 matches 9 bases. The length of the CDR3 is 13 residues. V shed 8 bases, J shed 6 bases, and the junction held 8 bases outside the gene matches. CDR1 MDHEN and CDR2 SYDVKM come from the germline V gene. The CDR3 sequence is CASHGTGTPEQYF. The CDR3 DNA follows: TGTGCCAGCCACGGGACAGGGACCCCCGAGCAGTACTTC.

This clone has a handful of counts. This chain links TRBV27 with TRBJ2-7; 8 nucleotides line up with TRBD1. Germline V gives CDR1 MNHEY, CDR2 SMNVEV (reference sequence). The length of the CDR3 is 15 residues. Trimming at V came to 0 bases and at J to 3 bases, leaving 4 bases not matched to a gene. This chain's CDR3 is CASSLSGQEFYEQYF. The CDR3 coding sequence is TGTGCCAGCAGTTTATCGGGACAGGAGTTCTACGAGCAGTACTTC.

The V call is TRBV4-3, the J call TRBJ1-3; a possible D gene is TRBD1 (5 bases). Looked up from germline, CDR1 is LGHNA and CDR2 is YSLEER. The CDR3 contains 15 residues. Trimming pared 1 base from V and 4 bases from J, leaving 11 bases between. CDR3 nucleotides: TGCGCCAGCAGCCAAGGGGCGGGGCGGGGAAACACCATATATTTT. This gives the protein CASSQGAGRGNTIYF.

V usage is TRBV9 and J usage is TRBJ2-2; D may match TRBD1 or TRBD2 (6 bases each). Trimming left V 2 bases short and J 4 bases short, with 12 bases between. CDR1 is SGDLS and CDR2 is YYNGEE in the germline V gene. The length of the CDR3 is 15 residues. DNA of the CDR3: TGTGCCAGCAGCGTGGAAGGGGGGTCCACCGGGGAGCTGTTTTTT. Its translation: CASSVEGGSTGELFF. The complete variable domain, with remaining parts taken from reference TRBV9 and TRBJ2-2, reads DSGVTQTPKHLITATGQRVTLRCSPRSGDLSVYWYQQSLDQGLQFLIQYYNGEERAKGNILERFSAQQFPDLHSELNLSSLELGDSALYFCASSVEGGSTGELFFGEGSRLTVL.

The V call is TRBV28, the J call TRBJ1-1; D is possibly TRBD1 (6 bases). V was shortened by 8 bases and J by 1 base, with 14 bases between the two germline ends. This CDR3 spans 14 amino acids. From germline, CDR1 is MDHEN and CDR2 SYDVKM. For the CDR3, the DNA is TGTGCCAGCTTTTTAACAGGGCCGAACACTGAAGCTTTCTTT. Translation gives CASFLTGPNTEAFF.

This clone has just a few counts. This chain joins TRBV6-6 and TRBJ2-7, with D possibly matching TRBD2 (5 bases). The V and J ends lost 6 bases and 2 bases respectively, with 11 bases between them. CDR3 length equals 13 residues. Germline V gene data show CDR1 as MNHNY and CDR2 as SVGAGI (reference sequence). The CDR3 sequence is CASSPTSTYEQYF. For the CDR3, the DNA is TGTGCCAGCAGCCCCACTAGTACCTACGAGCAGTACTTC.

This chain connects TRBV6-5 to TRBJ2-1; 9 bases fit TRBD1. V dropped 6 bases and J dropped 2; count of bases not matched to a gene: 5. This CDR3 region has 15 residues. From germline, CDR1 is MNHEY and CDR2 SVGAGI. CDR3: CASRVQGATYNEQFF. CDR3 bases: TGTGCCAGCAGGGTACAGGGGGCTACCTACAATGAGCAGTTCTTC.

The genes are TRBV19 and TRBJ2-7; D may be TRBD1 (5 bases). The CDR3 extends over 14 amino acids. CDR1 is LNHDA and CDR2 is SQIVND in the germline V gene (reference sequence). V was clipped by 4 bases and J by 1 base, with 11 bases between them. The CDR3: CASSTRQGSYEQYF. The CDR3 bases are TGTGCCAGTAGTACCCGGCAGGGATCCTACGAGCAGTACTTC.

The rearrangement uses TRBV6-5 and TRBJ2-5, with D unclear. The germline V gene has CDR1 MNHEY and CDR2 SVGAGI. The CDR3 has 13 residues. V lost 2 bases and J 4 bases, leaving 8 bases between the germline ends. This CDR3 is CASSYLGGETQYF. In DNA form, the CDR3 reads TGTGCCAGCAGTTACCTCGGCGGAGAGACCCAGTACTTC.

The chain recombines TRBV27 with TRBJ1-2, with D perhaps matching TRBD1 (6 bases). CDR1 and CDR2 (germline): MNHEY, SMNVEV (reference sequence). There are 14 residues in the CDR3. The V end was cut by 6 bases, the J end by 3 bases, with 14 bases between. The CDR3 DNA reads as TGTGCCAGCAGGGCACCCGGGGGCGACTATGGCTACACCTTC. It yields the protein CASRAPGGDYGYTF.

This clone has more than one count but fewer than ten. This sequence joins TRBV10-3 and TRBJ2-7, with D possibly matching TRBD1 (6 bases). The germline V and J ends were trimmed by 0 bases and 3 bases, with 9 bases remaining between them. Germline CDR1 ENHRY, CDR2 SYGVKD. CDR3 length equals 14 residues. In DNA, the CDR3 is TGTGCCATCAGTGAGTCAGGACAGAACTACGAGCAGTACTTC. Translated: CAISESGQNYEQYF.

This clone was detected only once. The chain has TRBV4-1 and TRBJ2-7, with D tentatively TRBD2 (5 bases). Trimming cost V 1 base and J 2 bases, with 15 bases left between them. This CDR3 has 16 amino acids. In germline, CDR1 is MGHRA, CDR2 YSYEKL. This CDR3 reads CASSQGLGLQAYEQYF. The CDR3 DNA reads TGCGCCAGCAGCCAAGGTTTAGGACTCCAAGCCTACGAGCAGTACTTC.

The chain couples TRBV19 to TRBJ1-5; D not resolved. The CDR3 contains 15 residues. CDR1 and CDR2 from the germline V gene are LNHDA and SQIVND (reference sequence). The V and J ends lost 0 bases and 11 bases respectively, with 17 bases between them. The CDR3 region is CASSIDWAQTRAQHF. CDR3 nucleotide sequence: TGTGCCAGTAGTATAGATTGGGCCCAAACAAGGGCCCAGCATTTT.

The chain has TRBV2 and TRBJ1-2; 10 bases fit TRBD1. This CDR3 contains 14 residues. Germline trimming cut 6 bases from V and 8 bases from J; bases unmatched to any gene: 9. CDR1 is SNHLY, CDR2 FYNNEI, per germline. The CDR3 nucleotides read TGTGCCAGCAGCCCCCGACAGGGGGCGGGGGGCTACACCTTC. Amino acid sequence: CASSPRQGAGGYTF.

This clone is a singleton in its sample. In nucleotides, the CDR3 is TGTGCCAGCAGCCACTACAGGGAACACTATGGCTACACCTTC. As protein: CASSHYREHYGYTF. The chain couples TRBV6-6 to TRBJ1-2; tentative D call: TRBD1 (6 bases). This CDR3 is built from 14 residues. Germline V gives CDR1 MNHNY, CDR2 SVGAGI (reference sequence). V was clipped by 6 bases and J by 3 bases, with 14 bases between them.